A selection of T cell receptor beta chains follows, all from one sample in a study of CD4+ T cells in melanoma. Data came from immunoSEQ multiplex PCR; TCRdb stores just in-frame clones and leaves some out. The table includes more than 13,000 clones, over 70% detected once. Sequences were obtained from cells from a culture (not recorded whether cultured in vitro). These receptors came from a human donor with melanoma. The CDR3 runs from the conserved cysteine through the conserved F or W. The D gene is left open where the match is weak. Only part of the rows carry a size: once, few, many, or a class if the clone is expanded.

V	size	J	D	DNA	CDR3
TRBV6-5	NA	TRBJ2-2	NA	TGTGCCAGCAGGCGCGACAGATCGAACACCGGGGAGCTGTTTTTT	CASRRDRSNTGELFF
TRBV6-1	NA	TRBJ1-5	NA	TGTGCCAGCAGTGACAGGGATAGACAGCCCCAGCATTTT	CASSDRDRQPQHF
TRBV18	NA	TRBJ2-3	TRBD2	TGTGCCAGCTCACCTTCCCTGAGGCGAGCGGGGAACACAGATACGCAGTATTTT	CASSPSLRRAGNTDTQYF
TRBV5-1	NA	TRBJ2-7	TRBD1	TGCGCCAGCAGCGTCCGGGACAGGGTTCGCGAGCAGTACTTC	CASSVRDRVREQYF
TRBV5-1	NA	TRBJ1-3	NA	TGCGCCAGCAGCCAGGGAGTCCTAAACACCATATATTTT	CASSQGVLNTIYF
TRBV19	NA	TRBJ1-5	NA	TGTGCCAGTAGTATAGGACAGTTCCAGCATTTT	CASSIGQFQHF
TRBV12-5	NA	TRBJ1-5	NA	TGTGCTAGTGGTTTCCACTGGAAGCCCCAGCATTTT	CASGFHWKPQHF
TRBV28	NA	TRBJ2-7	NA	TGTGCCAGCAATCGTCCAGCCCCCGGAGAGCAGTACTTC	CASNRPAPGEQYF
TRBV28	NA	TRBJ1-5	NA	TGTGCCAGCGGAGATCCGGCGGGAAATCAGCCCCAGCATTTT	CASGDPAGNQPQHF
TRBV11-2	NA	TRBJ2-3	TRBD1	TGTGCCAGCAGCCGCTTGACCCTGGGACAGCGCACAGATACGCAGTATTTT	CASSRLTLGQRTDTQYF
TRBV6-1	NA	TRBJ2-3	TRBD1	TGTGCCAGCGGACAGACAGGGCGCACAGATACGCAGTATTTT	CASGQTGRTDTQYF
TRBV9	NA	TRBJ2-3	NA	TGTGCCAGCAGCGTAAGGGGGGTTCGCACAGATACGCAGTATTTT	CASSVRGVRTDTQYF
TRBV11-3	NA	TRBJ2-7	NA	TGTGCCAGCAGGATTTGGACAATCGAGCAGTACTTC	CASRIWTIEQYF
TRBV2	few	TRBJ2-7	NA	TGTGCCAGCAGCCAGGCTCTCACCTACGAGCAGTACTTC	CASSQALTYEQYF
TRBV5-1	NA	TRBJ2-7	TRBD2	TGCGCCAGCAGCCTCACCGGGGGAGCGGGGAACTACGAGCAGTACTTC	CASSLTGGAGNYEQYF
TRBV5-1	NA	TRBJ2-3	TRBD2	TGCGCCAGCAGCTACACTAGCGGAGCAGATACGCAGTATTTT	CASSYTSGADTQYF
TRBV20-1	NA	TRBJ2-7	NA	TGCAGTGCTAGTGTGTTGGACGAGCAGTACTTC	CSASVLDEQYF
TRBV5-4	few	TRBJ1-3	NA	TGTGCCAGCAGCTTGGCCGGGGGCTGGTCCGGAAACACCATATATTTT	CASSLAGGWSGNTIYF
TRBV18	NA	TRBJ2-5	TRBD1	TGTGCCAGCTCACCCTACAGGGGAAAAGAGACCCAGTACTTC	CASSPYRGKETQYF
TRBV19	NA	TRBJ1-3	NA	TGTGCCAGTAGTATCAGGCAGAACTCTGGAAACACCATATATTTT	CASSIRQNSGNTIYF
TRBV18	NA	TRBJ1-6	NA	TGTGCCAGCTCACCAGAGGCTCATAATTCACCCCTCCACTTT	CASSPEAHNSPLHF
TRBV5-4	NA	TRBJ1-2	TRBD1	TGTGCCAGCAGCACCCTTCTGACGGGACAGTATTCCTATGGCTACACCTTC	CASSTLLTGQYSYGYTF
TRBV14	NA	TRBJ1-6	TRBD1	TGTGCCAGCAGGGGAACAGGGGTAGCTTCACCCCTCCACTTT	CASRGTGVASPLHF
TRBV7-2	NA	TRBJ2-1	TRBD2	TGTGCCAGCAGCTCCGGAGGGACTAGCGGGTACAATGAGCAGTTCTTC	CASSSGGTSGYNEQFF
TRBV5-4	NA	TRBJ1-2	TRBD1	TGTGCCAGCAGCTTTGACAGGGGTCAGGATGGCTACACCTTC	CASSFDRGQDGYTF
TRBV6-5	NA	TRBJ1-4	NA	TGTGCCAGCAGCCCCCAGCTTATAACTAATGAAAAACTGTTTTTT	CASSPQLITNEKLFF